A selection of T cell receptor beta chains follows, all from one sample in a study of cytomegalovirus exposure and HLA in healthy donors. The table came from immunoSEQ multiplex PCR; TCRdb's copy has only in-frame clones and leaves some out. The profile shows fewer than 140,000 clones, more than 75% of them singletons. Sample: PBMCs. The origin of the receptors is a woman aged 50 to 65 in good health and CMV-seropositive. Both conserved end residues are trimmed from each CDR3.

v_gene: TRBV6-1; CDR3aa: ASSDATGVTEAF
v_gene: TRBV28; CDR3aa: ASSSGDGGYT
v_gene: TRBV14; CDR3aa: ASSQDLRLAGRETQY
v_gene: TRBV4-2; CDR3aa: ASSQEDRGGWNEQF
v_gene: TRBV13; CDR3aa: ASSAQSGQGSEQY
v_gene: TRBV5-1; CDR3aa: ASSAVQGSNEKLF
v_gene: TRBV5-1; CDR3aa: ASSFQSGRGYNEQF
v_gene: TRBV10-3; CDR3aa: AISPSTGLNTEAF
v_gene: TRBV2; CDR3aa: ASSVDRYNEQF
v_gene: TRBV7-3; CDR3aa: ASSLVAGNSYEQY
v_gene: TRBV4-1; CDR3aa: ASSKGQDSSGNTIY
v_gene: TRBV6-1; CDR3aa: ASTRDRGQPQH
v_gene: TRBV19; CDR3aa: ASSLRQGNNYGYT
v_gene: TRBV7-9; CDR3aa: ASRLGPYEQY